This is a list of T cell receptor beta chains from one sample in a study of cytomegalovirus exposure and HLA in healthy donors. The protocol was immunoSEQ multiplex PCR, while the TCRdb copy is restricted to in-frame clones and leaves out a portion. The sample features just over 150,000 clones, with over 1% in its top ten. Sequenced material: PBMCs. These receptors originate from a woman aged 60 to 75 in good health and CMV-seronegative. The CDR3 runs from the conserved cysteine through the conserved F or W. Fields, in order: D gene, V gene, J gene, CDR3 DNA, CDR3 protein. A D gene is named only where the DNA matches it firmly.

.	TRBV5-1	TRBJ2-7	TGCGCCAGCAGCGTAGACAGTTCTCTTAGCTACGAGCAGTACTTC	CASSVDSSLSYEQYF
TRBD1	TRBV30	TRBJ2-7	TGTGCCTGGATAGGGACAGGGGCGTACGAGCAGTACTTC	CAWIGTGAYEQYF
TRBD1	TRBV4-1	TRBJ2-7	TGCGCCAGCAGCCAAGCCTGGGCAGGGGGCTCCTACGAGCAGTACTTC	CASSQAWAGGSYEQYF
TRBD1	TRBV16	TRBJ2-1	TGTGCCAGCAGCCAATTTGCTCTAGACCGGGACAGGGGATACAATGAGCAGTTCTTC	CASSQFALDRDRGYNEQFF
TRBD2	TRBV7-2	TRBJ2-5	TGTGCCAGCAGCTTCCAGCGGGGGGGCGGAGAGACCCAGTACTTC	CASSFQRGGGETQYF
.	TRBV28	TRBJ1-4	TGTGCCAGCAGCTCATCCCACGGGACAACTAATGAAAAACTGTTTTTT	CASSSSHGTTNEKLFF
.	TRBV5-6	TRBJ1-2	TGTGCCAGCAGCTTTAAGAGGACTCACTATGGCTACACCTTC	CASSFKRTHYGYTF
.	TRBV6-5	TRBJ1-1	TGTGCCAGCAGTTACTCGATTGCGGTGAACACTGAAGCTTTCTTT	CASSYSIAVNTEAFF
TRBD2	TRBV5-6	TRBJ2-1	TGTGCCAGCAGCTTGGCGTCTTCGGGACTAGCGGACAATGAGCAGTTCTTC	CASSLASSGLADNEQFF
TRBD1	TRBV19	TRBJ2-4	TGTGCCAGTAGTGACCGTCCAGGGGGCTTGGCGGACATTCAGTACTTC	CASSDRPGGLADIQYF
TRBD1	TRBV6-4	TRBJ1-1	TGTGCCAGCAGGCCTGACAGGGTGAACACTGAAGCTTTCTTT	CASRPDRVNTEAFF
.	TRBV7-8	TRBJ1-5	TGTGCCAGCAGCTTATTCGAGTATAGCAATCAGCCCCAGCATTTT	CASSLFEYSNQPQHF
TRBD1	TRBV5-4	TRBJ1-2	TGTGCCAGCAGCTTTCTCACAGGGGCGACTAATGGCTACACCTTC	CASSFLTGATNGYTF
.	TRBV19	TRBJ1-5	TGTGCCAGTAGTGGCTGGAGTTTCAATCAGCCCCAGCATTTT	CASSGWSFNQPQHF
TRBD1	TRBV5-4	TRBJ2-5	TGTGCCAGCAGCTCTTCCCCGACAGGGGGGCGAGAGACCCAGTACTTC	CASSSSPTGGRETQYF
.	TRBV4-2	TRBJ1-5	TGTGCCAGCAGCCCTGTGGTAGCCGGAGGCGATCAGCCCCAGCATTTT	CASSPVVAGGDQPQHF
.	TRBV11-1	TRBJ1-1	TGTGCCAGCAGCTCCCGGAGGGGTATGGGCACTGAAGCTTTCTTT	CASSSRRGMGTEAFF
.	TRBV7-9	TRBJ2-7	TGTGCCAGCAGCTCCGCTGCCTACGAGCAGTACTTC	CASSSAAYEQYF
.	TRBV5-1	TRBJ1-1	TGCGCCAGCAGCTCCGGAGGGGAGACGGATGAAGCTTTCTTT	CASSSGGETDEAFF
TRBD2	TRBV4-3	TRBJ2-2	TGCGCCAGCAGCCAAGATTCTCTAGCGGGGACCCCCGGGGAGCTGTTTTTT	CASSQDSLAGTPGELFF
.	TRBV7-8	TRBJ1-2	TGTGCCAGCAGCTTAGGGGGGCGCTTCTTAGGCTACACCTTC	CASSLGGRFLGYTF
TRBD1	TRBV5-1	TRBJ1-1	TGCGCCAGCAGCCTTCGGACAGGCCAGAACACTGAAGCTTTCTTT	CASSLRTGQNTEAFF
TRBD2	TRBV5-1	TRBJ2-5	TGCGCCAGCAGCGGGGGGGGAAGCCAAGAGACCCAGTACTTC	CASSGGGSQETQYF
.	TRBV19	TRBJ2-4	TGTGCCAGTAAGGGCGGGATGGCCAAAAACATTCAGTACTTC	CASKGGMAKNIQYF
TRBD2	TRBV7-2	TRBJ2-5	TGTGCCAGCAGCTTGGGACTAGCGGGGGGGCGGGAGACCCAGTACTTC	CASSLGLAGGRETQYF
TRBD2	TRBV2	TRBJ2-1	TGTGCCAGCAGGCGCCGAGGACTAGCGGGAGCGAGCTCCTACAATGAGCAGTTCTTC	CASRRRGLAGASSYNEQFF
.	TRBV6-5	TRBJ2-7	TGTGCCAGCAGTTACATAAGGGGTACGAAGCAGTACTTC	CASSYIRGTKQYF
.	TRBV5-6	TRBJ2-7	TGTGCCAGCCGCCCGACAGGCGCCTACGAGCAGTACTTC	CASRPTGAYEQYF
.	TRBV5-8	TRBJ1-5	TGTGCCAGCAGCTTGAGGGGTGACGGTAGCAATCAGCCCCAGCATTTT	CASSLRGDGSNQPQHF
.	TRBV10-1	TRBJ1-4	TGCGCCAGCAGTAGGAGCAGGGCCCGGGATGAAAAACTGTTTTTT	CASSRSRARDEKLFF
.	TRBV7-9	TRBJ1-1	TGTGCCAGCACCTTTAGCACTGAAGCTTTCTTT	CASTFSTEAFF
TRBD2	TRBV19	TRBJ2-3	TGTGCCAGTAGTCTAGCGGGAGGGCCAACAGATACGCAGTATTTT	CASSLAGGPTDTQYF
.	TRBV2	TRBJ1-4	TGTGCCAGCCGTCCCGGGACATCCTTCATGGGCGGTAATGAAAAACTGTTTTTT	CASRPGTSFMGGNEKLFF
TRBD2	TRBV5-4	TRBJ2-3	TGTGCCAGCAGCTTGAGGCTAGCGGGCACAGATACGCAGTATTTT	CASSLRLAGTDTQYF
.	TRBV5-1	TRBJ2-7	TGCGCCAGCAGCGAGTTGAGCTCCTACGAGCAGTACTTC	CASSELSSYEQYF
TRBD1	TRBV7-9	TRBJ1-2	TGTGCCAGCAGCTCATCTGGGACAGGGGCATATGGCTACACCTTC	CASSSSGTGAYGYTF
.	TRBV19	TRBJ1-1	TGTGCCAGTAGTATATGGAGTCTCCACACTGAAGCTTTCTTT	CASSIWSLHTEAFF
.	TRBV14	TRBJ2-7	TGTGCCAGCAGCCGCGGCTACTACGAGCAGTACTTC	CASSRGYYEQYF
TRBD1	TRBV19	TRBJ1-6	TGTGCCAGTAGTAGGGACAGGGTTTCACCCCTCCACTTT	CASSRDRVSPLHF
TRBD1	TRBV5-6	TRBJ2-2	TGTGCCAGCAGCTTGAGGAACAGGGGACGCTCCGGGGAGCTGTTTTTT	CASSLRNRGRSGELFF
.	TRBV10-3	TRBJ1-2	TGTGCCATCAGTGAGTTGGGGCTAACCTATGGCTACACCTTC	CAISELGLTYGYTF
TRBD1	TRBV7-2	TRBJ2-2	TGTGCCAGCAGCTCCATACAGGGGGCCGACGGGGAGCTGTTTTTT	CASSSIQGADGELFF
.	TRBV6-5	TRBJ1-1	TGTGCCAGCAGTTACTCGGGAGGGGTGAACACTGAAGCTTTCTTT	CASSYSGGVNTEAFF
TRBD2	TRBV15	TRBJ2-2	TGTGCCACGAAGGGGCGGGGGGCCGCGAGCACCGGGGAGCTGTTTTTT	CATKGRGAASTGELFF
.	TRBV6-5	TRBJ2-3	TGTGCCAGCAGTTACTCCCTCAAGCTCACAGATACGCAGTATTTT	CASSYSLKLTDTQYF
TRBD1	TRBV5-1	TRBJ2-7	TGCGCCAGCAGCAGCGGACAGGGTGGGATCGAGCAGTACTTC	CASSSGQGGIEQYF
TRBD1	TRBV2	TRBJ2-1	TGTGCCAGCAGCCAGTGGACAGGGGGGTACAATGAGCAGTTCTTC	CASSQWTGGYNEQFF
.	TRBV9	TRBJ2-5	TGTGCCAGCAGCGTAGGTGGGGGCGCAGAGACCCAGTACTTC	CASSVGGGAETQYF
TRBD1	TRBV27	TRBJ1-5	TGTGCCAGCAGTTTGCACGGACAGGGGGCGATCAATCAGCCCCAGCATTTT	CASSLHGQGAINQPQHF
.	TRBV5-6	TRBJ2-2	TGTGCCAGCAGCTTTGTGGGGACAACGAACACCGGGGAGCTGTTTTTT	CASSFVGTTNTGELFF
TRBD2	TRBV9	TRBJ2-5	TGTGCCAGCAGTGCGATGGGACTAGCGGGGGGGGGCGAGACCCAGTACTTC	CASSAMGLAGGGETQYF
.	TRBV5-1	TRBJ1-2	TGCGCCAGCAGCTCATTGGGGCAGGGGTATGGCTACACCTTC	CASSSLGQGYGYTF